The 31 T cell receptor beta chains below all came from one sample that was sequenced in a study of shared clonotypes between healthy human individuals. Only in-frame clones appear in the TCRdb table, and some are missing; sequencing was by immunoSEQ multiplex PCR. Among millions of clones listed, more than 80% were seen once. Input material: naive CD4+ T cells from PBMCs. The sample's subset: CD45RA+ positively selected. The receptors derive from a man between 18 and 29 years old in good health. Some clones in this sample may be carry-over from other donors' samples.

V usage is TRBV5-1 and J usage is TRBJ2-1, with a tentative D call TRBD2 (6 bases). Trimming left V 1 base short and J 2 bases short, with 10 bases between. This CDR3 is 15 amino acids long. Germline-derived CDR1 and CDR2 are SGHRS and YFSETQ. CDR3 bases: TGCGCCAGCAGCTTGATTAGCGGACCCTACAATGAGCAGTTCTTC. As protein: CASSLISGPYNEQFF.

V gene TRBV30 combines with J gene TRBJ2-2; 8 bases agree with TRBD2. Germline trimming cut 0 bases from V and 5 bases from J; bases unmatched to any gene: 5. CDR1 is GTSNPN and CDR2 is SVGIG in the germline V gene (reference sequence). This CDR3 is 15 amino acids long. This chain's CDR3 is CAWSVRGRFTGELFF. CDR3 nucleotides: TGTGCCTGGAGTGTACGCGGGAGGTTTACCGGGGAGCTGTTTTTT.

The chain has TRBV19 and TRBJ2-3, with 7 bases that match TRBD1. J lost 6 bases, V lost 4 bases, and 10 bases had no gene match. The V gene's germline CDR1 is LNHDA and CDR2 SQIVND (reference sequence). The CDR3 is made up of 15 amino acids. In nucleotides, the CDR3 is TGTGCCAGTAGTAGCGGACAGGTAAAGGCGGATACGCAGTATTTT. Protein: CASSSGQVKADTQYF.

This clone was counted once. The rearrangement uses TRBV6-6 and TRBJ2-5, with D uncertain. Germline CDR1 and CDR2: MNHNY and SVGAGI (reference sequence). V gave up 10 bases and J gave up 5 bases, with 8 bases separating them. The CDR3 has 10 amino acids. The CDR3: CATVLETQYF. CDR3 DNA: TGTGCCACCGTCCTGGAGACCCAGTACTTC.

The rearrangement uses TRBV7-2 and TRBJ1-4; D gene uncertain. The germline V and J ends were trimmed by 1 base and 11 bases, with 11 bases remaining between them. This CDR3 has 13 residues. Germline CDR1 and CDR2: SGHTA and FQGNSA. The CDR3 sequence: CASSLGVFAKLFF. The CDR3 DNA follows: TGTGCCAGCAGCTTAGGCGTGTTTGCCAAACTGTTTTTT.

The chain is built from TRBV9 and TRBJ2-2; 10 bases map to TRBD1. The CDR3 is 16 amino acids. Germline V gives CDR1 SGDLS, CDR2 YYNGEE. V shed 4 bases and J 3 bases; nucleotides not matched to a gene: 6. The CDR3 DNA reads as TGTGCCAGCAGCAGAGGGACAGGGGATTACACCGGGGAGCTGTTTTTT. It yields the protein CASSRGTGDYTGELFF.

This clone has just one count. The junction and the germline gene differ at one end; a read error may be behind it. V is TRBV19 and J is TRBJ1-5, with no clear D. The CDR3 runs to 14 residues. The germline CDR1 and CDR2 sequences are LNHDA and SQIVND (reference sequence). CDR3 residues: CASSMRGINQPQHF. CDR3 DNA: TGTGCCAGCAGTATGAGAGGAATCAATCAGCCCCAGCATTTT.

The chain has TRBV5-1 and TRBJ2-7, with D tentatively TRBD1 (6 bases). The V end lost 4 bases, the J end lost 6 bases, and 20 bases lay between the germline ends. The CDR3 runs to 15 residues. Germline V gene lookup returns CDR1 SGHRS and CDR2 YFSETQ. CDR3 coding DNA: TGCGCCAGCAGCCCACAGGGTACTCCAAACTCCGAGCAGTACTTC. It translates to CASSPQGTPNSEQYF.

As concerns this clone: This sample includes further DNA sequences coding for the same CDR3. The chain couples TRBV18 to TRBJ2-2; D ambiguous. There are 14 residues in the CDR3. Trimming pared 3 bases from V and 6 bases from J, leaving 11 bases between. Germline loops: CDR1 KGHSH, CDR2 LQKENI. The CDR3 DNA reads as TGTGCCAGCTCACCGCTGCAAGAGGCCGGGGAGCTGTTTTTT. Amino acid sequence: CASSPLQEAGELFF.

CDR3 DNA: TGCAGCGCCATCCGGACAGCCTCCTACGAGCAGTACTTC. It is translated as CSAIRTASYEQYF. This sequence joins TRBV29-1 and TRBJ2-7, with a weak D call TRBD1 (6 bases). The V end was cut by 7 bases, the J end by 0 bases, with 13 bases between. There are 13 residues in the CDR3. CDR1 and CDR2 from the germline V gene are SQVTM and ANQGSEA.

The rearrangement links TRBV28 to TRBJ1-5; 7 bases fit TRBD1. This CDR3 comprises 15 residues. V gave up 1 base and J gave up 6 bases; unmatched junction bases: 6. Germline V gene sequence: CDR1 MDHEN, CDR2 SYDVKM. CDR3 sequence (DNA): TGTGCCAGCAGTTTATCCACAGGGGTTAGTCAGCCCCAGCATTTT. Its translation is CASSLSTGVSQPQHF.

The V gene is TRBV13, the J gene TRBJ2-7; D is possibly TRBD2 (5 bases). This CDR3 spans 15 amino acids. The V gene's germline CDR1 is PRHDT and CDR2 FYEKMQ (reference sequence). Trimming took off 9 bases at V and 0 bases at J, with 18 bases between the two ends. CDR3 nucleotide sequence: TGTGCCAGTTCCCACCTCTCACGGGGCTCCTACGAGCAGTACTTC. Protein sequence: CASSHLSRGSYEQYF.

The V and J genes are TRBV29-1 and TRBJ2-5; D is unresolved. CDR1 is SQVTM, CDR2 ANQGSEA, per germline. V was pared by 6 bases and J by 6 bases, with 26 bases between. The CDR3 extends over 16 amino acids. CDR3 nucleotide sequence: TGCAGCGTCATCGGCGGTCTACGACAAAGCAGGAAGACCCAGTACTTC. Translated: CSVIGGLRQSRKTQYF.

The genes are TRBV6-5 and TRBJ1-3; D is uncertain. Germline CDR1 and CDR2: MNHEY and SVGAGI. V shed 2 bases and J shed 4 bases, with 12 bases lying between them. CDR3 length: 15 amino acids. The CDR3 nucleotides read TGTGCCAGCAGTTACCGTCGCCGGGTCGGAAACACCATATATTTT. Translation: CASSYRRRVGNTIYF.

The gene calls are TRBV27 and TRBJ1-4; a possible D gene is TRBD1 (6 bases). CDR1 MNHEY and CDR2 SMNVEV come from the germline V gene (reference sequence). The CDR3 contains 17 residues. The ends were cut back, 4 bases at V and 2 bases at J, with 17 bases in the middle. CDR3 bases: TGTGCCAGCAGTTGGAGGGGGGTGAGGCTGACTAATGAAAAACTGTTTTTT. The encoded protein is CASSWRGVRLTNEKLFF.

This clone turned up a few times. The chain is built from TRBV27 and TRBJ1-1; unclear D gene. The CDR3 spans 14 residues. With 5 bases removed from V and 2 bases from J, the gap between germline ends came to 12 bases. Germline V gene lookup returns CDR1 MNHEY and CDR2 SMNVEV (reference sequence). The CDR3 DNA reads TGTGCCAGCAGTGCCCGGACGGGTAACACTGAAGCTTTCTTT. This encodes CASSARTGNTEAFF.

The chain employs TRBV28 and TRBJ1-3; possibly TRBD1 for D (6 bases). V was trimmed by 6 bases and J by 0 bases, leaving 21 bases between them. This CDR3 is 18 amino acids long. CDR1 is MDHEN, CDR2 SYDVKM, per germline. CDR3 nucleotides: TGTGCCAGCAGCGTCGCGAACAGGGTCTTTTACTCTGGAAACACCATATATTTT. It codes for CASSVANRVFYSGNTIYF.

The J gene is TRBJ1-3, the V gene TRBV29-1, with D possibly being TRBD1 (5 bases). Germline lookup yields CDR1 SQVTM and CDR2 ANQGSEA. Trimming stripped 1 base from V and 0 bases from J, with 7 bases between. The CDR3 contains 14 residues. The CDR3 sequence is CSVEGQGSGNTIYF. In DNA form, the CDR3 reads TGCAGCGTTGAAGGGCAGGGCTCTGGAAACACCATATATTTT.

The chain carries TRBV2 and TRBJ2-3; the match to TRBD2 covers 10 bases. Germline assignment: CDR1 SNHLY and CDR2 FYNNEI. The CDR3 runs 14 residues. The V segment lost 6 bases and the J segment 4 bases; nucleotides outside the gene matches: 4. The CDR3 region has the DNA TGTGCCAGCAGGGCTAGCGGGAGTTCAGATACGCAGTATTTT. Its translation is CASRASGSSDTQYF.

The chain joins TRBV5-6 to TRBJ2-7; tentative D call: TRBD2 (5 bases). V was shortened by 0 bases and J by 3 bases, with 16 bases between the two germline ends. This CDR3 is built from 16 residues. Germline CDR1 and CDR2: SGHDT and YYEEEE. DNA for the CDR3: TGTGCCAGCAGCTTGGAACCCCCGACACTAGTCTACGAGCAGTACTTC. It specifies CASSLEPPTLVYEQYF. The full variable domain, completed using reference TRBV5-6 and TRBJ2-7, is DAGVTQSPTHLIKTRGQQVTLRCSPKSGHDTVSWYQQALGQGPQFIFQYYEEEERQRGNFPDRFSGHQFPNYSSELNVNALLLGDSALYLCASSLEPPTLVYEQYFGPGTRLTVT.

The chain employs TRBV18 and TRBJ2-3; 9 bases are shared with TRBD1. This CDR3 comprises 15 residues. Unmatched junction bases numbered 8, after V lost 5 bases and J lost 5 bases. Germline V gene data show CDR1 as KGHSH and CDR2 as LQKENI. CDR3 region: CASSGNYRGQDTQYF. For the CDR3, the DNA is TGTGCCAGCTCAGGCAATTACAGGGGGCAAGATACGCAGTATTTT. Supplemented by reference TRBV18 and TRBJ2-3, the full variable domain reads NAGVMQNPRHLVRRRGQEARLRCSPMKGHSHVYWYRQLPEEGLKFMVYLQKENIIDESGMPKERFSAEFPKEGPSILRIQQVVRGDSAAYFCASSGNYRGQDTQYFGPGTRLTVL.

V is TRBV5-8 and J is TRBJ2-5, with 7 bases matching TRBD2. Germline values: CDR1 SGHTS, CDR2 YDEGEE. V shed 4 bases and J 1 base; nucleotides not matched to a gene: 13. CDR3 length: 17 residues. CDR3 sequence reads: CASSRPERGRAQETQYF. The CDR3 nucleotides are TGTGCCAGCAGCCGTCCAGAGCGGGGCAGGGCCCAAGAGACCCAGTACTTC.

A note on this clone: The sample carries other DNA sequences with the same CDR3. This chain uses TRBV7-3 with TRBJ2-3; D may be TRBD1 (6 bases). CDR1 and CDR2 (germline): SGHTA, FQGTGA. This CDR3 region has 14 residues. V lost 1 base and J lost 2, with 7 bases in between. The CDR3: CASSLMGATDTQYF. In DNA form, the CDR3 reads TGTGCCAGCAGCTTAATGGGGGCCACAGATACGCAGTATTTT.

This sequence joins TRBV28 and TRBJ2-5; possible D gene TRBD2, 6 bases. In germline, CDR1 is MDHEN, CDR2 SYDVKM. The V and J ends lost 3 bases and 5 bases respectively, with 16 bases between them. This CDR3 comprises 15 residues. CDR3 amino acids: CASSFRGMPRETQYF. CDR3 bases: TGTGCCAGCAGTTTTCGCGGGATGCCCCGCGAGACCCAGTACTTC.

With respect to this clone: Other nucleotide sequences in the sample specify the same CDR3. The rearrangement joins TRBV30 to TRBJ1-2, with D maybe TRBD1 (6 bases). Germline lookup yields CDR1 GTSNPN and CDR2 SVGIG (reference sequence). This CDR3 region has 13 residues. The V end lost 0 bases, the J end lost 4 bases, and 9 bases lay between the germline ends. Here the CDR3 DNA reads TGTGCCTGGAGTGTGGGCAGGGGCTATGGCTACACCTTC. It is translated as CAWSVGRGYGYTF.

The chain has TRBV6-1 and TRBJ1-2; D uncertain. CDR3 length: 13 amino acids. Germline V gene lookup returns CDR1 MNHNS and CDR2 SASEGT. With 7 bases removed from V and 3 bases from J, the gap between germline ends came to 12 bases. The DNA for the CDR3 is TGTGCCAGCATCCGACCCACACACTATGGCTACACCTTC. Amino acids: CASIRPTHYGYTF.

The rearrangement joins TRBV19 to TRBJ2-7; the D is unclear. The CDR3 spans 12 residues. Deletions cut 7 bases from V and 0 bases from J, with 7 bases between. Germline V gene data show CDR1 as LNHDA and CDR2 as SQIVND (reference sequence). The CDR3 nucleotides read TGTGCCAGTAAGGGCATCTCCTACGAGCAGTACTTC. Residues: CASKGISYEQYF. Using reference TRBV19 and TRBJ2-7 for the parts outside the CDR3, the full variable domain is DGGITQSPKYLFRKEGQNVTLSCEQNLNHDAMYWYRQDPGQGLRLIYYSQIVNDFQKGDIAEGYSVSREKKESFPLTVTSAQKNPTAFYLCASKGISYEQYFGPGTRLTVT.

Details on this clone: A junction boundary mismatches the germline segment, possibly from a read error. This chain connects TRBV14 to TRBJ1-1, with D hard to call. This CDR3 is 12 amino acids long. From germline, CDR1 is SGHDN and CDR2 FVKESK. The CDR3 DNA reads TGTGCCAGCAGCCAAGATTATCTGGGCCACACTTTT. Its protein is CASSQDYLGHTF.

The J gene is TRBJ2-1, the V gene TRBV6-5; D is undetermined. This CDR3 region has 14 residues. The V gene's germline CDR1 is MNHEY and CDR2 SVGAGI. V lost 4 bases, J lost 4 bases, and 11 bases lay in between. The CDR3 here is CASSWRTQYNEQFF. The CDR3 DNA reads as TGTGCCAGCAGTTGGCGGACCCAATACAATGAGCAGTTCTTC.

This chain links TRBV25-1 with TRBJ2-3; D may be TRBD2 (6 bases). CDR3 size: 16 residues. V was cut by 3 bases and J by 2 bases, with 15 bases left in between. Germline values: CDR1 MGHDK, CDR2 SYGVNS. The CDR3, as DNA: TGTGCCAGCAGTGATAATAGCGGAGGGATCACAGATACGCAGTATTTT. It yields the protein CASSDNSGGITDTQYF. Supplemented by reference TRBV25-1 and TRBJ2-3, the full variable domain reads EADIYQTPRYLVIGTGKKITLECSQTMGHDKMYWYQQDPGMELHLIHYSYGVNSTEKGDLSSESTVSRIRTEHFPLTLESARPSHTSQYLCASSDNSGGITDTQYFGPGTRLTVL.

V usage is TRBV5-1 and J usage is TRBJ1-2; 7 bases are a match to TRBD1. The CDR3 length is 15 residues. Germline V lookup: CDR1 SGHRS, CDR2 YFSETQ. The trim removed 2 bases at V and 0 bases at J, leaving 4 bases unmatched. The CDR3 nucleotides are TGCGCCAGCAGCTTCTCAGGGGGAGCTAACTATGGCTACACCTTC. It translates to CASSFSGGANYGYTF.